Described below is a single T cell receptor (beta chain) sequence and its context. Recovered status applied to Cohort 3 donors who had two consecutive negative PCRs. It also applied to those with clearance or with symptom resolution. The sample is drawn from a study of blood T cell repertoires in COVID-19. Clones were sequenced by immunoSEQ multiplex PCR, and TCRdb holds only the in-frame ones, with some missing. The sample holds about 480,000 clones, roughly 90% seen once. The CDR3 loop spans 12 amino acids. The V gene lost 6 bases and the J gene lost 5 bases, with 7 bases spanning the gap. Germline CDR1 LGHDT, CDR2 YNNKEL (reference sequence).

This sequence was found in a woman between 40 and 55 years old who had recovered from COVID-19. What was sequenced was PBMCs or T cells enriched from blood (not recorded which). J is TRBJ2-2 and V is TRBV3-1 (or the pseudogene TRBV3-2), with D maybe TRBD1 (5 bases). This CDR3 is CASRDKTGELFF. The CDR3 DNA reads TGTGCCAGCAGGGACAAGACCGGGGAGCTGTTTTTT.